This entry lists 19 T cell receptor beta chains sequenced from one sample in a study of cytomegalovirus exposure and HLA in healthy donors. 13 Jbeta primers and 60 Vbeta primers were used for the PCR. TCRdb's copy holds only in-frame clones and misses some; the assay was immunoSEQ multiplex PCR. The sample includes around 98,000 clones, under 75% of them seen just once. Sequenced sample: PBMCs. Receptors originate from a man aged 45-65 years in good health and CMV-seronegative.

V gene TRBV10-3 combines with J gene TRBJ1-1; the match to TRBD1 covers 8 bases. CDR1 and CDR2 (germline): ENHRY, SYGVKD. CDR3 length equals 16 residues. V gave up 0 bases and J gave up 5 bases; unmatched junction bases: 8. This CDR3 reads CAISESNQGAKTEAFF. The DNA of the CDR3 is TGTGCCATCAGTGAGTCGAATCAGGGGGCGAAGACTGAAGCTTTCTTT.

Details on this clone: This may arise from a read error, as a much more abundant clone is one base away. The CDR3, as DNA: TGCGCCAGCAGCCAGGGGGCGGTCGAGCAGTGCTTC. Amino acids: CASSQGAVEQCF. The gene calls are TRBV10-2 and TRBJ2-7; 8 positions match TRBD1. CDR3 length: 12 amino acids. Germline CDR1 is WSHSY and CDR2 is SAAADI.

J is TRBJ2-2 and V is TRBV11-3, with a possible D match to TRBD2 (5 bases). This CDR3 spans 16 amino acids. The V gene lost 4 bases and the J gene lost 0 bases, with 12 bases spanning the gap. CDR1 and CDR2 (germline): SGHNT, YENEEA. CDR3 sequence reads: CASSSAQRSNTGELFF. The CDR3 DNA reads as TGTGCCAGCAGCTCCGCCCAGCGGTCGAACACCGGGGAGCTGTTTTTT.

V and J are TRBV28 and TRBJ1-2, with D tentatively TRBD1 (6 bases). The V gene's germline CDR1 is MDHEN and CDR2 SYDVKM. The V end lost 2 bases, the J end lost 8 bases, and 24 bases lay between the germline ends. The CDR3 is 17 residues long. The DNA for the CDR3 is TGTGCCAGCAGTTTAATTCTCTACAGGGTTTTTTCTGGCGGCTACACCTTC. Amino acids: CASSLILYRVFSGGYTF.

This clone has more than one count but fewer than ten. The CDR3 loop reads CASKASGGAGETQYF. In nucleotides, the CDR3 is TGTGCCAGCAAGGCGAGCGGGGGGGCGGGAGAGACCCAGTACTTC. The chain couples TRBV6-5 to TRBJ2-5, with 10 bases identical to TRBD2. V gave up 7 bases and J gave up 4 bases; unmatched junction bases: 9. CDR1 and CDR2 from the germline V gene are MNHEY and SVGAGI. This CDR3 region has 15 residues.

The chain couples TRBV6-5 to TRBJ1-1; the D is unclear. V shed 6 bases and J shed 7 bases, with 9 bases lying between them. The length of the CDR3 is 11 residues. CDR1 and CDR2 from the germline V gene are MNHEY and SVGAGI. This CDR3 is CASRNVDEAFF. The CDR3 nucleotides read TGTGCCAGCAGGAACGTAGATGAAGCTTTCTTT.

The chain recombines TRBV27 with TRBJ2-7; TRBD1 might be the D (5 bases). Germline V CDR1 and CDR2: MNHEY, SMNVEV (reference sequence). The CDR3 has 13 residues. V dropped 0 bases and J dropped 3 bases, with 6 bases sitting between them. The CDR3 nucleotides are TGTGCCAGCAGTTTATCGGGGCACTACGAGCAGTACTTC. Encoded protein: CASSLSGHYEQYF.

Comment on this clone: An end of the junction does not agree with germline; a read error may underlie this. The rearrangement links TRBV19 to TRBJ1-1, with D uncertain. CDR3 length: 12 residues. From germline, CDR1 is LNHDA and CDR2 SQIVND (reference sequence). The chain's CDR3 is CAGSIDPSRAFF. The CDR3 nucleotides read TGTGCCGGTAGTATAGATCCCTCGCGAGCTTTCTTT.

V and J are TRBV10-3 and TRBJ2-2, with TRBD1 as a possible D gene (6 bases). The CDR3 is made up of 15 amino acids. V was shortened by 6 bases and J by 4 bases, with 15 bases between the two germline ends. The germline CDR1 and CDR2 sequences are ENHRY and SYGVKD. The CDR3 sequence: CAISQQGRSTGELFF. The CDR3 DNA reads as TGTGCCATCAGCCAACAGGGTAGGAGCACCGGGGAGCTGTTTTTT.

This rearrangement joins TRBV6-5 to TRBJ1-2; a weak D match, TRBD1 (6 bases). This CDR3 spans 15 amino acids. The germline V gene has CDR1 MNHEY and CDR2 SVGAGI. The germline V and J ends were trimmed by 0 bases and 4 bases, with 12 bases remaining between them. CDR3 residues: CASSYSGGASYGYTF. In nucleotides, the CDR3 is TGTGCCAGCAGTTACTCCGGGGGGGCCAGCTATGGCTACACCTTC.

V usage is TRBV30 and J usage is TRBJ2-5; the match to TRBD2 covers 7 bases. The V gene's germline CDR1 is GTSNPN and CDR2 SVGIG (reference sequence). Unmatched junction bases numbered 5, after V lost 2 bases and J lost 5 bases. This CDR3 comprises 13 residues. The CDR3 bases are TGTGCCTGGAGTAGGACTAGTTGGGAGACCCAGTACTTC. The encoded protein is CAWSRTSWETQYF.

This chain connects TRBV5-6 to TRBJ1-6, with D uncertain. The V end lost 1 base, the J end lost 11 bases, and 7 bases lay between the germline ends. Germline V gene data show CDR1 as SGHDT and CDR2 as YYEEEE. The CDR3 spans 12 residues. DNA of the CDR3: TGTGCCAGCAGCTTGCAGTATCCACCCCTCCACTTT. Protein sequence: CASSLQYPPLHF. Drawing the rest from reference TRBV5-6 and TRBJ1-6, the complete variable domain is DAGVTQSPTHLIKTRGQQVTLRCSPKSGHDTVSWYQQALGQGPQFIFQYYEEEERQRGNFPDRFSGHQFPNYSSELNVNALLLGDSALYLCASSLQYPPLHFGNGTRLTVT.

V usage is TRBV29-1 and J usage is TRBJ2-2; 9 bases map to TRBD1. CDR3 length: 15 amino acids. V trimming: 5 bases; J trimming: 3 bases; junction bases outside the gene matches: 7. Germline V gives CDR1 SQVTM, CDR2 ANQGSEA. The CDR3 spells CSVIRRQGDTGELFF. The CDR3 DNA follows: TGCAGCGTTATAAGGAGACAGGGGGACACCGGGGAGCTGTTTTTT.

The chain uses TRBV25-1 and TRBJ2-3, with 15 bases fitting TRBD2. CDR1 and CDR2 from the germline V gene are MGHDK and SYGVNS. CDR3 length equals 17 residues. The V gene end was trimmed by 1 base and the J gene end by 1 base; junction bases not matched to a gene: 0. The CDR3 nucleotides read TGTGCCAGCAGTGAATGGACTAGCGGGGGGGGCACAGATACGCAGTATTTT. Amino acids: CASSEWTSGGGTDTQYF.

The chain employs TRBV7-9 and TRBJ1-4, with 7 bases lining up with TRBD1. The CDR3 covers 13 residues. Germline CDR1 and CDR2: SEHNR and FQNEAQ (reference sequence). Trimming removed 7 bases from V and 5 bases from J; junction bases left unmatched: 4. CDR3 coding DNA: TGTGCCAGCACCGAACAGGGGAATGAAAAACTGTTTTTT. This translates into CASTEQGNEKLFF.

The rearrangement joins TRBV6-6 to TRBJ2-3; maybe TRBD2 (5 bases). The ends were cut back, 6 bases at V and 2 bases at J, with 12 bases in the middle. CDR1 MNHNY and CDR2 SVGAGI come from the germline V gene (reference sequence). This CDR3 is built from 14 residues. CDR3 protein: CASSRGLPTDTQYF. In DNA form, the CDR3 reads TGTGCCAGCAGCCGAGGGCTTCCCACAGATACGCAGTATTTT.

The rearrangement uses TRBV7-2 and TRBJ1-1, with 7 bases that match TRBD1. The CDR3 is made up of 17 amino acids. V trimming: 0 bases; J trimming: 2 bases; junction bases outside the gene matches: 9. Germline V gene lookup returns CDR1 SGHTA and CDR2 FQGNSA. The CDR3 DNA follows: TGTGCCAGCAGCTTAGCGTTGAAGGGGGCCGGAAACACTGAAGCTTTCTTT. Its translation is CASSLALKGAGNTEAFF. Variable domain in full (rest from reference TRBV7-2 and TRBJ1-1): GAGVSQSPSNKVTEKGKDVELRCDPISGHTALYWYRQSLGQGLEFLIYFQGNSAPDKSGLPSDRFSAERTGGSVSTLTIQRTQQEDSAVYLCASSLALKGAGNTEAFFGQGTRLTVV.

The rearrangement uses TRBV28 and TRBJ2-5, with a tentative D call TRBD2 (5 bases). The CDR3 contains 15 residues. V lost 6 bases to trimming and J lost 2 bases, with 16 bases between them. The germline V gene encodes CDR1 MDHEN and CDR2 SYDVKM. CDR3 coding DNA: TGTGCCAGCAGAAATACCCGGGGAAATCAAGAGACCCAGTACTTC. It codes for CASRNTRGNQETQYF.

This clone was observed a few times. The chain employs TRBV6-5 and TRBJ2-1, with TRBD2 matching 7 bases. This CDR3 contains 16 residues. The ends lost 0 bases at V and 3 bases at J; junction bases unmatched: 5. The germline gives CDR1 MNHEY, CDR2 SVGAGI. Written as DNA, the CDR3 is TGTGCCAGCAGTTACTCGATGTCTAGCGGCTACAATGAGCAGTTCTTC. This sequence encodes CASSYSMSSGYNEQFF.